A single T cell receptor (beta chain) is shown here with its context. No antigen is known for it. This sample was included in a study of CXCR3-negative and CXCR3-positive naive CD8 T cells. This CDR3 is 16 amino acids long. The germline V gene encodes CDR1 MNHEY and CDR2 SVGEGT. Points from the study as a whole: TRBV-TRBJ usage matched between naive CXCR3-negative and CXCR3-positive cells but not between memory cells. TRB CDR3s were more hydrophobic in CXCR3-positive than in CXCR3-negative naive cells. Cryopreservation partially decreased CXCR3 expression, and most assays used fresh PBMCs.

The authors prepared UMI-labeled TRB cDNA libraries by 5' RACE. TCRdb reanalyzed the 5' RACE reads, giving one entry per CDR3 protein sequence and no DNA. There are about 150,000 distinct CDR3 sequences in the sample, with about 0.44% held by the top ten. The clonotype was recovered from a human donor in good health. Some clones in this sample may be carry-over from other donors' samples. J is TRBJ1-1 and V is TRBV6-2 or TRBV6-3. What was sequenced was naive CXCR3+ CD8+ T cells from blood. Subset of the sample: CD45RO-CCR7+CD27+CD95- naive CD8+ T cells expressing CXCR3 (TNR3+). The CDR3 reads CASSDRRVTYYTEAFF.